A selection of T cell receptor beta chains follows, all from one sample in a study of cytomegalovirus exposure and HLA in healthy donors. Produced via immunoSEQ multiplex PCR; TCRdb's table is partial and in-frame only. The table shows under 130,000 clones, with about 74% occurring only once. Sequencing was done on a sample of PBMCs. The receptors come from a female donor in good health and CMV-seropositive. Each CDR3 is given with its conserved first and last residue. A D gene is named only where the DNA matches it firmly. Clone size is not always given. Where it is, it says once, few, many or a class for expanded clones.

CASSLAEGTEAFF	TGTGCCAGCAGCTTAGCGGAGGGCACTGAAGCTTTCTTT	TRBJ1-1	TRBV7-6	-	-
CASSPFSGLAGFYEQYF	TGCGCCAGCAGCCCATTCAGCGGACTAGCGGGTTTCTACGAGCAGTACTTC	TRBJ2-7	TRBV5-1	-	TRBD2
CASGYQGIYEQYF	TGCGCCAGCGGTTATCAGGGGATCTACGAGCAGTACTTC	TRBJ2-7	TRBV5-1	once	-
CACIGTGPTYEQYF	TGTGCCTGTATTGGGACAGGCCCGACCTACGAGCAGTACTTC	TRBJ2-7	TRBV30	-	TRBD1
CASSLTGGAGGLNNEQFF	TGTGCCAGCAGTCTTACGGGAGGCGCGGGGGGGCTCAACAATGAGCAGTTCTTC	TRBJ2-1	TRBV7-2	-	TRBD2
CASSQGVATEAFF	TGTGCCAGCAGCCAGGGTGTGGCCACTGAAGCTTTCTTT	TRBJ1-1	TRBV11-3	-	-
CATSRKLGNQPQHF	TGTGCCACCAGCAGAAAGTTAGGCAATCAGCCCCAGCATTTT	TRBJ1-5	TRBV15	-	-
CASSQFDGGEREKLFF	TGTGCCAGCAGCCAATTCGATGGGGGGGAACGCGAAAAACTGTTTTTT	TRBJ1-4	TRBV14	-	-
CASRRTGTGRADTQYF	TGTGCCAGCAGACGCACCGGGACAGGGCGAGCAGATACGCAGTATTTT	TRBJ2-3	TRBV25-1	-	TRBD1
CASSEQGLSNQPQHF	TGTGCCAGCAGTGAACAGGGGCTGAGCAATCAGCCCCAGCATTTT	TRBJ1-5	TRBV2	once	-
CAGLQGTAIGGELFF	TGTGCCGGTTTACAGGGGACCGCAATTGGTGGGGAGCTGTTTTTT	TRBJ2-2	TRBV7-2	-	TRBD1
CASSPTGLRRPGDTQYF	TGTGCCAGCAGCCCGACCGGTCTACGGAGACCAGGGGATACCCAGTACTTC	TRBJ2-5	TRBV5-6	-	-
CASSQDGPGGTDTQYF	TGTGCCAGCAGCCAAGATGGCCCGGGAGGCACAGATACGCAGTATTTT	TRBJ2-3	TRBV4-2	few	-
CASTERSYTGELFF	TGTGCCAGCACTGAGCGGAGCTACACCGGGGAGCTGTTTTTT	TRBJ2-2	TRBV4-2	-	-
CASSSPGGRGYTF	TGTGCCAGCAGCTCACCGGGAGGACGTGGCTACACCTTC	TRBJ1-2	TRBV5-4	few	-
CASNGPTSGPQETQYF	TGCGCCAGCAATGGACCGACTAGCGGGCCCCAAGAGACCCAGTACTTC	TRBJ2-5	TRBV23-1	-	TRBD2
CASTERRGTGGTGELFF	TGTGCCAGCACCGAGCGTCGGGGGACAGGGGGCACCGGGGAGCTGTTTTTT	TRBJ2-2	TRBV7-9	-	TRBD1
CAWSVGAGNTEAFF	TGTGCCTGGAGTGTTGGGGCTGGGAACACTGAAGCTTTCTTT	TRBJ1-1	TRBV30	-	-
CASSKAGGSVSYEQYF	TGTGCCAGCAGCAAAGCGGGGGGATCCGTCTCCTACGAGCAGTACTTC	TRBJ2-7	TRBV7-9	few	TRBD2
CAWSAASGLNYEQYF	TGTGCCTGGAGTGCAGCTAGCGGTCTAAATTACGAGCAGTACTTC	TRBJ2-7	TRBV30	once	TRBD2
CASRQKIWLFF	TGTGCCAGCAGACAAAAAATCTGGTTGTTCTTC	TRBJ2-1	TRBV28	-	-
CASSPPGLAYEQYF	TGTGCCAGCTCACCGCCGGGACTAGCCTACGAGCAGTACTTC	TRBJ2-7	TRBV18	-	TRBD2
CASRLEEGTGGFISNQPQHF	TGTGCCAGCAGATTAGAGGAGGGGACAGGGGGATTCATAAGCAATCAGCCCCAGCATTTT	TRBJ1-5	TRBV13	-	TRBD1